A single sample gave rise to the 25 T cell receptor beta chains below, sequenced in a study of PD-1 blockade in classical Hodgkin lymphoma. The repertoire was sequenced with immunoSEQ multiplex PCR; TCRdb's copy has only in-frame clones and lacks some. The profile covers 40,000 to 65,000 clones, with about nine tenths appearing a single time and approximately 6.8% taken by the ten largest. Time point noted: cycle 4 day 1 (C4D1), after less than seven weeks of nivolumab. Brentuximab vedotin exposure varied among the patients, all of whom had relapsed after autologous stem cell transplantation. The sample was peripheral blood mononuclear cells (PBMCs), taken before the fourth cycle of nivolumab. These receptor sequences come from a human donor with classical Hodgkin lymphoma.

The gene calls are TRBV6-5 and TRBJ2-7; D perhaps matches TRBD1 (6 bases). The CDR3 extends over 13 amino acids. V lost 6 bases and J lost 3, with 12 bases in between. Germline CDR1 MNHEY, CDR2 SVGAGI. CDR3 coding DNA: TGTGCCAGCAGAAAAGGGGGAAACTACGAGCAGTACTTC. It specifies CASRKGGNYEQYF.

This clone was counted a few times. V is TRBV6-6 and J is TRBJ1-5; D unresolved. CDR1 and CDR2 (germline): MNHNY, SVGAGI (reference sequence). The CDR3 covers 12 residues. With 10 bases removed from V and 3 bases from J, the gap between germline ends came to 10 bases. CDR3 region: CATTEFNQPQHF. CDR3 DNA sequence: TGTGCCACCACCGAGTTCAATCAGCCCCAGCATTTT.

The chain combines TRBV7-2 with TRBJ2-1, with 7 bases matching TRBD1. Germline loops: CDR1 SGHTA, CDR2 FQGNSA. CDR3 length: 16 residues. J was trimmed by 7 bases and V by 0 bases; bases with no gene match: 9. In nucleotides, the CDR3 is TGTGCCAGCAGCTTAGCGTCCAGGGGGATAAGGAATGAGCAGTTCTTC. Protein: CASSLASRGIRNEQFF.

The table lists this clone with a count of one. The chain links TRBV28 to TRBJ1-4; 7 nucleotides line up with TRBD1. The CDR3 contains 14 residues. After removal of 5 bases from V and 8 bases from J, the junction contained 8 bases not matched to a gene. Germline loops: CDR1 MDHEN, CDR2 SYDVKM. CDR3: CASSRDRVGEKLFF. The CDR3 DNA reads as TGTGCCAGCAGTCGAGACAGGGTGGGCGAAAAACTGTTTTTT.

This chain joins TRBV5-1 and TRBJ1-5; possible D gene TRBD1, 5 bases. The CDR3 spans 14 residues. Trimming removed 0 bases from V and 2 bases from J, with 6 bases in between. Germline CDR1 reads SGHRS; CDR2 reads YFSETQ. CDR3 coding DNA: TGCGCCAGCAGCTTGGTAGGGGGCAATCAGCCCCAGCATTTT. Its translation is CASSLVGGNQPQHF.

This clone was detected only once. The chain recombines TRBV4-2 with TRBJ2-2; D perhaps matches TRBD1 (5 bases). Trimming pared 4 bases from V and 6 bases from J, leaving 24 bases between. Germline V gene sequence: CDR1 LGHNA, CDR2 YNFKEQ. This CDR3 has 18 residues. The CDR3 DNA reads TGTGCCAGCAGCCCATCCCTTCCCGGGCAGGGCCCGCCCGGGGAGCTGTTTTTT. Protein product: CASSPSLPGQGPPGELFF.

The rearrangement joins TRBV4-2 to TRBJ2-1; weak D call: TRBD1 (6 bases). Germline CDR1 is LGHNA and CDR2 is YNFKEQ. The V and J ends lost 5 bases and 6 bases respectively, with 20 bases between them. This CDR3 spans 16 amino acids. The CDR3: CASSFNAGDRSNEQFF. The CDR3 bases are TGTGCCAGCAGCTTTAATGCAGGTGACAGGTCCAATGAGCAGTTCTTC.

The rearrangement uses TRBV28 and TRBJ1-1; TRBD1 matches 8 bases. The V segment lost 5 bases and the J segment 11 bases; nucleotides outside the gene matches: 13. Germline CDR1 MDHEN, CDR2 SYDVKM. This CDR3 comprises 14 residues. Here the CDR3 reads CASSPPVGTGLAFF. The CDR3 DNA follows: TGTGCCAGCAGTCCTCCTGTCGGGACAGGTTTGGCTTTCTTT.

The chain has TRBV19 and TRBJ2-6; 7 nucleotides match TRBD1. The germline V gene encodes CDR1 LNHDA and CDR2 SQIVND (reference sequence). CDR3 length: 18 residues. The trim removed 5 bases at V and 1 base at J, leaving 11 bases unmatched. The CDR3 loop reads CASSPRQGIRSGANVLTF. The CDR3 nucleotides are TGTGCCAGTAGTCCGCGACAGGGTATAAGGTCTGGGGCCAACGTCCTGACTTTC. Looking up the rest from reference TRBV19 and TRBJ2-6 gives the full variable domain: DGGITQSPKYLFRKEGQNVTLSCEQNLNHDAMYWYRQDPGQGLRLIYYSQIVNDFQKGDIAEGYSVSREKKESFPLTVTSAQKNPTAFYLCASSPRQGIRSGANVLTFGAGSRLTVL.

The chain couples TRBV11-2 to TRBJ2-1, with 8 bases matching TRBD1. Germline V gene lookup returns CDR1 SGHAT and CDR2 FQNNGV. After removal of 3 bases from V and 9 bases from J, the junction contained 4 bases not matched to a gene. This CDR3 is 13 amino acids long. The CDR3 spells CASSFDRGSEQFF. The DNA for the CDR3 is TGTGCCAGCAGCTTCGACAGGGGATCTGAGCAGTTCTTC.

The chain combines TRBV29-1 with TRBJ2-2, with D maybe TRBD2 (6 bases). The CDR3 loop spans 14 amino acids. V lost 4 bases, J lost 4 bases, and 13 bases lay in between. Germline V gives CDR1 SQVTM, CDR2 ANQGSEA. This CDR3 is CSVVREWGTGELFF. The CDR3 coding sequence is TGCAGCGTTGTCCGGGAGTGGGGCACCGGGGAGCTGTTTTTT.

The chain is built from TRBV6-1 and TRBJ2-7; 8 nucleotides line up with TRBD2. CDR1 and CDR2 (germline): MNHNS, SASEGT. J was trimmed by 0 bases and V by 6 bases; bases with no gene match: 7. The CDR3 runs 15 residues. The CDR3: CASRGRGGPSYEQYF. CDR3 sequence (DNA): TGTGCCAGCAGGGGACGGGGGGGCCCCTCCTACGAGCAGTACTTC.

This rearrangement joins TRBV28 to TRBJ2-1; the D gene is possibly TRBD2 (6 bases). The CDR3 runs to 16 residues. With 4 bases removed from V and 6 bases from J, the gap between germline ends came to 19 bases. CDR1 MDHEN and CDR2 SYDVKM come from the germline V gene. As DNA, the CDR3 is TGTGCCAGCAGTTCCCGCGGGGCCGTCCAGAGCAATGAGCAGTTCTTC. This translates into CASSSRGAVQSNEQFF.

The V and J genes are TRBV4-1 and TRBJ1-2, with a possible D match to TRBD1 (6 bases). V was shortened by 3 bases and J by 4 bases, with 12 bases between the two germline ends. The length of the CDR3 is 14 residues. Germline V CDR1 and CDR2: MGHRA, YSYEKL. The CDR3 DNA reads as TGCGCCAGCAGCCAGGAGACAGGCATCTATGGCTACACCTTC. It is translated as CASSQETGIYGYTF.

This chain connects TRBV2 to TRBJ1-1; D gene unclear. The V end lost 4 bases, the J end lost 0 bases, and 6 bases lay between the germline ends. The CDR3 length is 13 residues. In germline, CDR1 is SNHLY, CDR2 FYNNEI. As DNA, the CDR3 is TGTGCCAGCAGTGCCGGGATGAACACTGAAGCTTTCTTT. This gives the protein CASSAGMNTEAFF.

V usage is TRBV19 and J usage is TRBJ1-2; D possibly corresponds to TRBD1 (5 bases). V lost 6 bases, J lost 7 bases, and 12 bases lay in between. The CDR3 has 12 amino acids. Germline V CDR1 and CDR2: LNHDA, SQIVND (reference sequence). The CDR3 is CASRTTVSGYTF. The CDR3 DNA sequence: TGTGCCAGTAGGACGACAGTCTCTGGCTACACCTTC.

This clone appeared a single time. The chain recombines TRBV7-8 with TRBJ2-7; D call uncertain. This CDR3 comprises 15 residues. Trimming left V 5 bases short and J 2 bases short, with 16 bases between. Per germline, CDR1 SGHVS and CDR2 FQNEAQ. The CDR3 spells CASSPSPAVTYEQYF. The CDR3, as DNA: TGTGCCAGCAGCCCCTCCCCGGCTGTGACCTACGAGCAGTACTTC.

This chain uses TRBV5-4 with TRBJ2-1; possibly TRBD2 for D (6 bases). The CDR3 extends over 14 amino acids. The ends were cut back, 3 bases at V and 8 bases at J, with 15 bases in the middle. Germline assignment: CDR1 SGHNT and CDR2 YYREEE (reference sequence). DNA for the CDR3: TGTGCCAGCAGCTCAGGGACTCCAGGCTATGAGCAGTTCTTC. Translating gives CASSSGTPGYEQFF.

This chain uses TRBV18 with TRBJ1-2, with TRBD1 matching over 7 bases. Germline V lookup: CDR1 KGHSH, CDR2 LQKENI. Losses at the gene ends were 0 bases for V and 7 bases for J; bases not matched to a gene: 5. The CDR3 consists of 14 residues. This chain's CDR3 is CASSPPGRGFGYTF. The DNA of the CDR3 is TGTGCCAGCTCACCACCGGGCAGGGGGTTTGGCTACACCTTC.

This chain links TRBV28 with TRBJ2-3, with 9 positions matching TRBD1. The CDR3 totals 13 residues. J was trimmed by 6 bases and V by 7 bases; bases with no gene match: 5. Germline V gene data show CDR1 as MDHEN and CDR2 as SYDVKM. The CDR3 spells CASKGQGWDTQYF. The CDR3, as DNA: TGTGCCAGCAAGGGACAGGGATGGGATACGCAGTATTTT.

CDR3 region: CASSYSPDRGLYEQYF. The DNA for the CDR3 is TGTGCCAGCAGTTACTCCCCGGACAGGGGGCTGTACGAGCAGTACTTC. This chain joins TRBV6-5 and TRBJ2-7; 11 positions agree with TRBD1. This CDR3 has 16 amino acids. V gave up 0 bases and J gave up 4 bases; unmatched junction bases: 5. Germline CDR1 and CDR2: MNHEY and SVGAGI.

The rearrangement joins TRBV10-3 to TRBJ2-7, with 8 bases fitting TRBD1. The trim removed 6 bases at V and 7 bases at J, leaving 14 bases unmatched. Germline CDR1 reads ENHRY; CDR2 reads SYGVKD. The CDR3 is 15 residues long. CDR3 sequence (DNA): TGTGCCATCAGCGCCACCCAGGGGGCGGGTAGGGAGCAGTACTTC. It specifies CAISATQGAGREQYF.

The genes are TRBV11-2 and TRBJ2-3; D call uncertain. Germline values: CDR1 SGHAT, CDR2 FQNNGV. V lost 0 bases to trimming and J lost 4 bases, with 5 bases between them. This CDR3 is 13 amino acids long. The CDR3 sequence: CASSLERPDTQYF. The CDR3 coding sequence is TGTGCCAGCAGCTTAGAGAGGCCAGATACGCAGTATTTT. Supplemented by reference TRBV11-2 and TRBJ2-3, the full variable domain reads EAGVAQSPRYKIIEKRQSVAFWCNPISGHATLYWYQQILGQGPKLLIQFQNNGVVDDSQLPKDRFSAERLKGVDSTLKIQPAKLEDSAVYLCASSLERPDTQYFGPGTRLTVL.

The chain recombines TRBV6-6 with TRBJ1-5, with D unclear. The CDR3 contains 15 residues. Germline CDR1 and CDR2: MNHNY and SVGAGI (reference sequence). Trimming cost V 0 bases and J 0 bases, with 6 bases left between them. CDR3 DNA sequence: TGTGCCAGCAGTTACTCAGCTATTAGCAATCAGCCCCAGCATTTT. This translates into CASSYSAISNQPQHF.

V and J are TRBV13 and TRBJ2-3; 15 nucleotides align to TRBD2. CDR1 is PRHDT and CDR2 is FYEKMQ in the germline V gene (reference sequence). J lost 6 bases, V lost 5 bases, and 6 bases had no gene match. The CDR3 is made up of 16 amino acids. CDR3 protein: CASSRGTSGRLDTQYF. CDR3 nucleotide sequence: TGTGCCAGCAGCCGCGGGACTAGCGGGAGGCTGGATACGCAGTATTTT.